Listed here are 12 T cell receptor beta chains from one sample, sequenced in a study of regulatory T cells in long-lasting Graves disease. Arm-PCR of CDR3 regions and iRepertoire HTBI primers were the basis on which TCR beta libraries were built. TCRdb fed the multiplex PCR reads into MiXCR, producing one record per CDR3 protein. Among under 400,000 distinct CDR3 sequences listed, around 15% were seen once. Time point given: newly diagnosed GD, antithyroid drugs for less than 3 months. From RNA extracted from PBMCs, the TCR library was made. The same sample was also studied in work on T cells in Graves' hyperthyroidism and ophthalmopathy.

The material was peripheral blood mononuclear cells (PBMCs), obtained at new diagnosis, from a patient treated with antithyroid drugs. The receptors derive from a man in his forties with Graves disease.

This clonotype was observed many times. The chain has TRBV12-3 or TRBV12-4 and TRBJ1-6; tentatively, D is TRBD1 (5 bases). The length of the CDR3 is 13 residues. Deletions cut 3 bases from V and 9 bases from J, with 9 bases between. CDR3 in amino acids: CASSFGQGSPLHF. The CDR3 DNA follows: TGTGCCAGCAGTTTTGGGCAGGGTTCACCCCTCCACTTT.

The table lists this clonotype with many counts. This chain joins TRBV29-1 and TRBJ2-1; 7 bases match TRBD2. Per the germline V gene, CDR1 is SQVTM and CDR2 is ANQGSEA. J was trimmed by 10 bases and V by 8 bases; bases with no gene match: 5. The CDR3 length is 10 residues. The CDR3 protein is CSSGGYEQFF. CDR3 DNA: TGCAGCTCCGGGGGGTACGAGCAGTTCTTC.

The table lists this clonotype with many counts. CDR3: CASSLGGTSGVETQYF. The CDR3 DNA reads as TGTGCCAGCAGCTTGGGTGGGACTAGCGGGGTGGAGACCCAGTACTTC. The genes are TRBV5-5 and TRBJ2-5, with 13 bases matching TRBD2. The CDR3 is 16 amino acids. J gave up 5 bases and V 0 bases, and 4 bases lay outside the gene matches. Germline V gene sequence: CDR1 SGHKS, CDR2 YYEKEE (reference sequence).

The CDR3 coding sequence is TGTGCCAGCAGCGTGGGGGGGCAAGATACGCAGTATTTT. Translation gives CASSVGGQDTQYF. The chain joins TRBV7-3 to TRBJ2-3, with D perhaps TRBD2 (7 bases). The CDR3 has 13 amino acids. The germline gives CDR1 SGHTA, CDR2 FQGTGA. Trimming left V 5 bases short and J 5 bases short, with 11 bases between.

A few counts support this clonotype. The chain joins TRBV18 to TRBJ2-7; D might be TRBD1 (5 bases). Germline V gives CDR1 KGHSH, CDR2 LQKENI. Trimming stripped 2 bases from V and 5 bases from J, with 13 bases between. The CDR3 has 14 residues. The CDR3 is CASSPKGLGDEQYF. In DNA, the CDR3 is TGTGCCAGCTCACCAAAGGGGTTAGGCGACGAGCAGTACTTC.

This clonotype was detected only a few times. V gene TRBV5-5 combines with J gene TRBJ2-7; weak D call: TRBD1 (6 bases). CDR1 SGHKS and CDR2 YYEKEE come from the germline V gene (reference sequence). The CDR3 is 13 amino acids. Trimming removed 5 bases at V and 2 bases at J, with 11 bases between. CDR3 nucleotides: TGTGCCAGCAGACTAGGGGGTACCTACGAGCAGTACTTC. It specifies CASRLGGTYEQYF. Full variable domain (rest looked up from reference TRBV5-5 and TRBJ2-7): DAGVTQSPTHLIKTRGQQVTLRCSPISGHKSVSWYQQVLGQGPQFIFQYYEKEERGRGNFPDRFSARQFPNYSSELNVNALLLGDSALYLCASRLGGTYEQYFGPGTRLTVT.

This clonotype has at least ten counts. The chain recombines TRBV6-2 or TRBV6-3 with TRBJ1-5, with D uncertain. Germline CDR1 reads MNHEY; CDR2 reads SVGEGT. The CDR3 length is 11 residues. The germline V and J ends were trimmed by 5 bases and 9 bases, with 8 bases remaining between them. DNA of the CDR3: TGTGCCAGCAGTGAACGTCCGCCCCAGCATTTT. It specifies CASSERPPQHF.

The table lists this clonotype with many counts. This chain uses TRBV6-5 with TRBJ2-7; D not resolved. Germline V lookup: CDR1 MNHEY, CDR2 SVGAGI. The V and J ends lost 0 bases and 3 bases respectively, with 15 bases between them. The CDR3 is 16 residues long. The CDR3 sequence: CASSYSTRVWGYEQYF. CDR3 nucleotides: TGTGCCAGCAGTTACTCGACGAGAGTCTGGGGCTACGAGCAGTACTTC.

Ten or more counts support this clonotype. The rearrangement links TRBV2 to TRBJ2-2; possibly TRBD2 for D (6 bases). Trimming left V 5 bases short and J 0 bases short, with 13 bases between. Germline-derived CDR1 and CDR2 are SNHLY and FYNNEI. This CDR3 is 16 amino acids long. The CDR3 loop reads CASSKTSTTNTGELFF. CDR3 sequence (DNA): TGTGCCAGCAGTAAGACTAGTACGACGAACACCGGGGAGCTGTTTTTT.

The chain has TRBV7-9 and TRBJ2-5; 8 positions match TRBD2. V lost 7 bases and J lost 1; bases outside the gene matches: 5. Germline V lookup: CDR1 SEHNR, CDR2 FQNEAQ (reference sequence). The CDR3 totals 14 residues. The CDR3 DNA reads TGTGCCAGCACCAATCGGGGGGGCCAAGAGACCCAGTACTTC. Encoded protein: CASTNRGGQETQYF.

The table lists this clonotype with many counts. The J gene is TRBJ2-2, the V gene TRBV7-9; maybe TRBD2 (5 bases). Germline assignment: CDR1 SEHNR and CDR2 FQNEAQ (reference sequence). This CDR3 has 13 amino acids. Deletions cut 6 bases from V and 7 bases from J, with 12 bases between. The CDR3 nucleotides read TGTGCCAGCAGACAAACCCGGGACGGGGAGCTGTTTTTT. Amino acids: CASRQTRDGELFF.

In the case of this clonotype: Possible read error: a much larger clone is one base away. The chain combines TRBV6-1 with TRBJ2-2; D uncertain. Trimming pared 1 base from V and 3 bases from J, leaving 3 bases between. CDR1 MNHNS and CDR2 SASEGT come from the germline V gene. The CDR3 runs 13 residues. The CDR3 DNA reads as TGTGCCAGCAGTGAAGTGGACACCGGGGAGCTGTTTTTT. Its protein is CASSEVDTGELFF.